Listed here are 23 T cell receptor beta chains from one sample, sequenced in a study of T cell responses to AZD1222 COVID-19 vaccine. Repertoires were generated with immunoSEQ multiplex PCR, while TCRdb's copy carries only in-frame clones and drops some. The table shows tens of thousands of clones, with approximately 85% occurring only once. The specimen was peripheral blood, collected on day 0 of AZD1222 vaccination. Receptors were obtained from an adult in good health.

CDR3 protein: CASSQSSGLYGYTF. DNA of the CDR3: TGTGCCAGCAGCCAAAGTTCAGGGTTATATGGCTACACCTTC. This rearrangement joins TRBV3-1 (or the pseudogene TRBV3-2) to TRBJ1-2, with D possibly matching TRBD1 (5 bases). The germline gives CDR1 LGHDT, CDR2 YNNKEL (reference sequence). The CDR3 sequence is 14 residues long. V lost 2 bases to trimming and J lost 5 bases, with 12 bases between them.

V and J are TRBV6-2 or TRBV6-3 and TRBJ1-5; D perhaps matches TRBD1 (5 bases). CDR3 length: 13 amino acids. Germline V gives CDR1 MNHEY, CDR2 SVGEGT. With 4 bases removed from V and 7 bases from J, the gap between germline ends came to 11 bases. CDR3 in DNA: TGTGCCAGCAGTTCGATGGGGGACCAGCCCCAGCATTTT. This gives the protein CASSSMGDQPQHF.

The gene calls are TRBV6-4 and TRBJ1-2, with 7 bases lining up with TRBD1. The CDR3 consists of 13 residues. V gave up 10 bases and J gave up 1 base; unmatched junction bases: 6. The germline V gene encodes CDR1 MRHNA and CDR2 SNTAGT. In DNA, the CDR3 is TGTGCCATGGGGCAGGGGGATAACTATGGCTACACCTTC. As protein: CAMGQGDNYGYTF.

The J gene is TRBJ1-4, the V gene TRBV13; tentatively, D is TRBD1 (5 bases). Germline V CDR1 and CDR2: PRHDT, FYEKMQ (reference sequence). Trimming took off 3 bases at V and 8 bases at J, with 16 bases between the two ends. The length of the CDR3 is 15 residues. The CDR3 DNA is TGTGCCAGCAGCTTGATCCACGGGGGACGCGAAAAACTGTTTTTT. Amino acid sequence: CASSLIHGGREKLFF. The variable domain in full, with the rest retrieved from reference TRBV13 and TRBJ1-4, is AAGVIQSPRHLIKEKRETATLKCYPIPRHDTVYWYQQGPGQDPQFLISFYEKMQSDKGSIPDRFSAQQFSDYHSELNMSSLELGDSALYFCASSLIHGGREKLFFGSGTQLSVL.

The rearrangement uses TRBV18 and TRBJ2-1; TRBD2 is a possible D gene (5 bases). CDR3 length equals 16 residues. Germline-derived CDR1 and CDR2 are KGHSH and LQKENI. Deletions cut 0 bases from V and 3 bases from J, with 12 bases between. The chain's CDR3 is CASSPPTGNVYNEQFF. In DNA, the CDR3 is TGTGCCAGCTCACCACCGACGGGAAACGTCTACAATGAGCAGTTCTTC.

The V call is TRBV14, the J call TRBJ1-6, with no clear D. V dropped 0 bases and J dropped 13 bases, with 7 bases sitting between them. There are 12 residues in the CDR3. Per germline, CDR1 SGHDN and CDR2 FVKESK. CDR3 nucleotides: TGTGCCAGCAGCCAAGACCACAAGCCCCTCCACTTT. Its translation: CASSQDHKPLHF.

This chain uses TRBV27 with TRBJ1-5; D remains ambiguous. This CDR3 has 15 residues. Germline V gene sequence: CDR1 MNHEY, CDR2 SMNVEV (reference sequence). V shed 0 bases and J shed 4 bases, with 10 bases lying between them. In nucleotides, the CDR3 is TGTGCCAGCAGTTTATCCAGGAACGGTAATCAGCCCCAGCATTTT. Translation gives CASSLSRNGNQPQHF.

CDR3 in DNA: TGTGCCAGCGGGGCGCCAAGGGCAGGCGGGGAGCTGTTTTTT. Protein sequence: CASGAPRAGGELFF. This chain uses TRBV2 with TRBJ2-2, with D possibly TRBD1 on 5 matching bases. The CDR3 extends over 14 amino acids. V gave up 8 bases and J gave up 7 bases, with 17 bases separating them. The germline V gene has CDR1 SNHLY and CDR2 FYNNEI.

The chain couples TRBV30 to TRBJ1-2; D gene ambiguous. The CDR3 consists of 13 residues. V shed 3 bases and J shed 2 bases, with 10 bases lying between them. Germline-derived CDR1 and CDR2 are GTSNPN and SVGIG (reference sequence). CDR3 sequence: CAWSFPGNYGYTF. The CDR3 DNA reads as TGTGCCTGGAGCTTCCCGGGCAACTATGGCTACACCTTC.

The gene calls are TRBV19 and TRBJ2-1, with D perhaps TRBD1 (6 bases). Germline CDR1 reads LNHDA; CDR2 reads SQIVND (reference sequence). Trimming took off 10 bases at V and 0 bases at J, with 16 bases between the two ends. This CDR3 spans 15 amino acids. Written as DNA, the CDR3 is TGTGCCACCCAACCGGACAGAAGCTCCTACAATGAGCAGTTCTTC. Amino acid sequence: CATQPDRSSYNEQFF.

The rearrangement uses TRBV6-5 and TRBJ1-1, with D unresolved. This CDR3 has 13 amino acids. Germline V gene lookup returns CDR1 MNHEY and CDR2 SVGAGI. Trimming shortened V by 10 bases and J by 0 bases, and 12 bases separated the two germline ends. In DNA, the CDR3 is TGTGCCACCTCGACCAAACTGAACACTGAAGCTTTCTTT. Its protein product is CATSTKLNTEAFF.

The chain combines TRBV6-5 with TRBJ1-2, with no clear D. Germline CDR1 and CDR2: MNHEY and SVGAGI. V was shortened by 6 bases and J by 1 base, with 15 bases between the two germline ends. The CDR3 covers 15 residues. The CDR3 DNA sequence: TGTGCCAGCAGGAGTGAGGGTAGCGTTAACTATGGCTACACCTTC. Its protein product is CASRSEGSVNYGYTF.

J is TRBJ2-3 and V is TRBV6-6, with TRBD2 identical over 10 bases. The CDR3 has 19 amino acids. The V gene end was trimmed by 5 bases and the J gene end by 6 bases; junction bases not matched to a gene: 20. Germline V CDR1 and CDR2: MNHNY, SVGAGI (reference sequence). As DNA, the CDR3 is TGTGCCAGCAGTCACGGCTCCTGGGCTAGCGGGGGTGGGAGGGATACGCAGTATTTT. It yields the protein CASSHGSWASGGGRDTQYF.

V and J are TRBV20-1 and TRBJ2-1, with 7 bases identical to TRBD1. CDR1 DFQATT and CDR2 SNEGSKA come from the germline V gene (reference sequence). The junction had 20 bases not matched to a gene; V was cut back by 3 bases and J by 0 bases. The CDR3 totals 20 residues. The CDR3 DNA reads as TGCAGTGCTAGTTCGAACTCCGGGCAGGGATGGACAGGCTCCTACAATGAGCAGTTCTTC. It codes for CSASSNSGQGWTGSYNEQFF.

The CDR3 region has the DNA TGTGCCAGCAGCACCTACACTAGCTTTCAGGGGGATACGCAGTATTTT. Translating it yields CASSTYTSFQGDTQYF. The chain employs TRBV11-1 and TRBJ2-3; D possibly matches TRBD1 or TRBD2 (6 bases each). The length of the CDR3 is 16 residues. CDR1 and CDR2 (germline): SGHAT, FQDESV (reference sequence). The V and J ends lost 5 bases and 6 bases respectively, with 21 bases between them. Together with reference TRBV11-1 and TRBJ2-3, the CDR3 gives the full variable domain: EAEVAQSPRYKITEKSQAVAFWCDPISGHATLYWYRQILGQGPELLVQFQDESVVDDSQLPKDRFSAERLKGVDSTLKIQPAELGDSAMYLCASSTYTSFQGDTQYFGPGTRLTVL.

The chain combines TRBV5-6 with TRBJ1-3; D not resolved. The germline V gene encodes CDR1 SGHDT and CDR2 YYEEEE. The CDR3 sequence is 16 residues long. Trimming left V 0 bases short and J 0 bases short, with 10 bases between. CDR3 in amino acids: CASSLDGLGSGNTIYF. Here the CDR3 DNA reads TGTGCCAGCAGCTTGGATGGGCTAGGCTCTGGAAACACCATATATTTT. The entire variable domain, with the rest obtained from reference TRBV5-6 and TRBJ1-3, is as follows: DAGVTQSPTHLIKTRGQQVTLRCSPKSGHDTVSWYQQALGQGPQFIFQYYEEEERQRGNFPDRFSGHQFPNYSSELNVNALLLGDSALYLCASSLDGLGSGNTIYFGEGSWLTVV.

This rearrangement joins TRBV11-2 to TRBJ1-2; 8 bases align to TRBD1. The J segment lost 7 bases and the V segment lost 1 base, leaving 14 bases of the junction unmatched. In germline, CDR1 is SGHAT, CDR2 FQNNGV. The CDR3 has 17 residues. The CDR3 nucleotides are TGTGCCAGCAGCTTAGCCATACAACAGGGGGTTGGGTCTGGCTACACCTTC. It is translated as CASSLAIQQGVGSGYTF.

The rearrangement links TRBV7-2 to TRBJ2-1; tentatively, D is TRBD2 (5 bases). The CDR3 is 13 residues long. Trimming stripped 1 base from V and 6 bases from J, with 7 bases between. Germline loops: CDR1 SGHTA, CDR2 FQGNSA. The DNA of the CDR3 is TGTGCCAGCAGCTTAGTAGGAGGCAATGAGCAGTTCTTC. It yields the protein CASSLVGGNEQFF. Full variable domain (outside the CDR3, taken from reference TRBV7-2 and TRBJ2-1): GAGVSQSPSNKVTEKGKDVELRCDPISGHTALYWYRQSLGQGLEFLIYFQGNSAPDKSGLPSDRFSAERTGGSVSTLTIQRTQQEDSAVYLCASSLVGGNEQFFGPGTRLTVL.

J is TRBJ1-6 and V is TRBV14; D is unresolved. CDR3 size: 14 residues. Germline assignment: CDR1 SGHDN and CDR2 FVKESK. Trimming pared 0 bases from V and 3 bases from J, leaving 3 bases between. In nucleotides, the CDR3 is TGTGCCAGCAGCCAAGAGGTCTATAATTCACCCCTCCACTTT. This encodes CASSQEVYNSPLHF.

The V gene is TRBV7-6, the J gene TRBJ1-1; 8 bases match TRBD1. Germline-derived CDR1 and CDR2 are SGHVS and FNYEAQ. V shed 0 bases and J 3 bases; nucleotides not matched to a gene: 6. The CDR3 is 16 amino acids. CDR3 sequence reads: CASSLAGDRQDTEAFF. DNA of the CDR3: TGTGCCAGCAGCTTAGCGGGGGACAGGCAGGACACTGAAGCTTTCTTT.

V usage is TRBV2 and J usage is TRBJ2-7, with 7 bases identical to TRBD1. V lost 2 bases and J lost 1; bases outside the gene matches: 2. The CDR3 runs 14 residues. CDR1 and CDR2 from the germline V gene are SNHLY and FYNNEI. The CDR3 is CASSERTGSYEQYF. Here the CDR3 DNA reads TGTGCCAGCAGTGAAAGGACAGGATCCTACGAGCAGTACTTC.

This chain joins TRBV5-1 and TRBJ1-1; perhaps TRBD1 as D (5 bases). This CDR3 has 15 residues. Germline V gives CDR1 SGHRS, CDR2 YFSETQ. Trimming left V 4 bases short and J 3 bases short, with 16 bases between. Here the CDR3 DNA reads TGCGCCAGCAGCCCAGCCGTCGGGGGGGACACTGAAGCTTTCTTT. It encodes CASSPAVGGDTEAFF.

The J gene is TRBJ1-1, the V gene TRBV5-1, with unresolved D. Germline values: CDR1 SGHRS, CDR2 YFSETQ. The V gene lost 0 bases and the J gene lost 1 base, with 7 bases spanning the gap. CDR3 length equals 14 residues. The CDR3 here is CASSLEVGNTEAFF. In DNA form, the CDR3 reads TGCGCCAGCAGCTTGGAGGTGGGGAACACTGAAGCTTTCTTT.